What follows are 14 T cell receptor beta chains derived from one specimen sequenced in a study of shared clonotypes between healthy human individuals (dated by TCRdb to the early 2020s). Libraries were made using the immunoSEQ multiplex PCR assay. TCRdb carries this immuneACCESS record with in-frame sequences only. Its versions omit some clonotypes, under half of them owing to an unresolved V gene in the studies checked, with the rest unexplained. For this sample the table gives around 2,000,000 clones, of which 85% to 95% were detected only once. Together, the top ten hold roughly 1.1% of the sample. CD8 naive samples were CD45RO-negative cells positively selected for CCR7, giving a CD45RA+CCR7+ population that excluded TemRA cells. Input material: naive CD8+ T cells sorted from blood. What this sample's cell subset or site label stands for: CD45RA+CCR7+. These receptors were collected from a man aged 18 to 35 in good health.

The chain recombines TRBV5-1 with TRBJ2-3; 9 bases agree with TRBD1. CDR3 size: 19 residues. Unmatched junction bases numbered 19, after V lost 3 bases and J lost 5 bases. Germline lookup yields CDR1 SGHRS and CDR2 YFSETQ. The CDR3 reads CASSYVPGQGSGEGDTQYF. CDR3 DNA: TGCGCCAGCAGCTACGTCCCGGGACAGGGTTCGGGAGAGGGAGATACGCAGTATTTT.

This clone was seen more than once but under ten times. The chain combines TRBV19 with TRBJ1-2, with D perhaps matching TRBD1 (6 bases). Germline V CDR1 and CDR2: LNHDA, SQIVND (reference sequence). The CDR3 loop spans 19 amino acids. Trimming shortened V by 9 bases and J by 6 bases, and 35 bases separated the two germline ends. The CDR3 nucleotides are TGTGCCAGCGACCCTGAATCGGGACATCGTCGCCTTAAGGTTCATGGCTACACCTTC. It yields the protein CASDPESGHRRLKVHGYTF.

V gene TRBV19 combines with J gene TRBJ2-2; D might be TRBD2 (6 bases). The V and J ends lost 6 bases and 9 bases respectively, with 14 bases between them. From germline, CDR1 is LNHDA and CDR2 SQIVND (reference sequence). The CDR3 length is 13 residues. The CDR3 reads CASRNMGGRELFF. The CDR3, as DNA: TGTGCCAGTAGGAATATGGGAGGCAGGGAGCTGTTTTTT.

The CDR3 DNA is TGTGCCAGCAGCTTGGTTGGAGGGGGCTTGTTCTTC. Translating gives CASSLVGGGLFF. This chain connects TRBV5-4 to TRBJ2-1; maybe TRBD1 (7 bases). The CDR3 sequence is 12 residues long. Germline V gene lookup returns CDR1 SGHNT and CDR2 YYREEE (reference sequence). Trimming took off 0 bases at V and 15 bases at J, with 13 bases between the two ends.

V gene TRBV27 combines with J gene TRBJ2-7, with TRBD1 matching over 9 bases. Germline CDR1 reads MNHEY; CDR2 reads SMNVEV (reference sequence). V shed 9 bases and J 1 base; nucleotides not matched to a gene: 4. The CDR3 contains 13 residues. As DNA, the CDR3 is TGTGCCAGTAAGGGGACAGGGTCCTACGAGCAGTACTTC. Residues: CASKGTGSYEQYF.

This rearrangement joins TRBV19 to TRBJ2-5, with a tentative D call TRBD2 (5 bases). The CDR3 spans 14 residues. Germline V gene lookup returns CDR1 LNHDA and CDR2 SQIVND (reference sequence). V lost 3 bases and J 4 bases, leaving 12 bases between the germline ends. CDR3 DNA: TGTGCCAGTAGTATTGAGGGTTTTGTAGAGACCCAGTACTTC. Translating it yields CASSIEGFVETQYF.

The chain combines TRBV19 with TRBJ2-7, with TRBD1 matching 7 bases. Germline CDR1 is LNHDA and CDR2 is SQIVND (reference sequence). The length of the CDR3 is 14 residues. The J segment lost 2 bases and the V segment lost 5 bases, leaving 6 bases of the junction unmatched. The CDR3 region has the DNA TGTGCCAGTAGTCTTTCAGGGGGTCCCTACGAGCAGTACTTC. This gives the protein CASSLSGGPYEQYF.

The V gene is TRBV2, the J gene TRBJ2-5; D may be TRBD1 or TRBD2 (5 bases each). The ends were cut back, 8 bases at V and 1 base at J, with 5 bases in the middle. The CDR3 has 11 amino acids. Per the germline V gene, CDR1 is SNHLY and CDR2 is FYNNEI. The CDR3 here is CASGTQETQYF. The CDR3 nucleotides are TGTGCCAGCGGGACCCAAGAGACCCAGTACTTC. The entire variable domain, with the rest obtained from reference TRBV2 and TRBJ2-5, is as follows: EPEVTQTPSHQVTQMGQEVILRCVPISNHLYFYWYRQILGQKVEFLVSFYNNEISEKSEIFDDQFSVERPDGSNFTLKIRSTKLEDSAMYFCASGTQETQYFGPGTRLLVL.

This chain connects TRBV6-5 to TRBJ2-7; TRBD2 might be the D (6 bases). Germline loops: CDR1 MNHEY, CDR2 SVGAGI. Trimming cost V 1 base and J 5 bases, with 15 bases left between them. This CDR3 comprises 15 residues. The CDR3 region has the DNA TGTGCCAGCAGTTACTTGGAGGAGGGGAGTAACGAGCAGTACTTC. Translation gives CASSYLEEGSNEQYF.

The chain recombines TRBV12-1 with TRBJ2-5; the table names TRBD2, a call not compared with the DNA. TRBV12-1 is recorded as a pseudogene. The CDR3 extends over 16 amino acids. CDR3 bases: TGTGCCAGCAGCTTCCGAGCGGGAGGGCCGGGAGAGACCCAGTACTTC. Translation gives CASSFRAGGPGETQYF.

This sequence joins TRBV5-1 and TRBJ2-7; TRBD1 agrees at 7 bases. CDR1 SGHRS and CDR2 YFSETQ come from the germline V gene. The V and J ends lost 0 bases and 2 bases, in that order; junction bases with no gene match: 5. The CDR3 totals 15 residues. Here the CDR3 reads CASSLVYRGTYEQYF. In DNA, the CDR3 is TGCGCCAGCAGCTTGGTATACAGGGGTACCTACGAGCAGTACTTC. The full variable domain, rest sourced from reference TRBV5-1 and TRBJ2-7, is KAGVTQTPRYLIKTRGQQVTLSCSPISGHRSVSWYQQTPGQGLQFLFEYFSETQRNKGNFPGRFSGRQFSNSRSEMNVSTLELGDSALYLCASSLVYRGTYEQYFGPGTRLTVT.

This sequence joins TRBV7-3 and TRBJ2-5, with a tentative D call TRBD2 (6 bases). Trimming took off 2 bases at V and 1 base at J, with 11 bases between the two ends. The CDR3 runs 15 residues. Germline V gives CDR1 SGHTA, CDR2 FQGTGA. CDR3 region: CASSLGGSGQETQYF. The CDR3 nucleotides read TGTGCCAGCAGCTTAGGGGGTAGCGGCCAAGAGACCCAGTACTTC.

This sequence joins TRBV5-1 and TRBJ2-5; 9 bases line up with TRBD2. This CDR3 contains 16 residues. Germline CDR1 SGHRS, CDR2 YFSETQ. J gave up 4 bases and V 0 bases, and 7 bases lay outside the gene matches. The CDR3 loop reads CASSLDLAGPGETQYF. CDR3 bases: TGCGCCAGCAGCTTGGACCTAGCGGGGCCGGGAGAGACCCAGTACTTC.

The chain joins TRBV5-6 to TRBJ1-1; D may be TRBD1 (5 bases). This CDR3 is 14 amino acids long. V gave up 4 bases and J gave up 1 base, with 11 bases separating them. CDR1 is SGHDT, CDR2 YYEEEE, per germline. CDR3 coding DNA: TGTGCCAGCAGCCCGGGACTCGCGAACACTGAAGCTTTCTTT. This translates into CASSPGLANTEAFF.